The 3 T cell receptor beta chains given below trace back to one sample, sequenced in a study of blood T cell repertoires in COVID-19. Some clones are missing from TCRdb's copy, which holds only in-frame ones; the method was immunoSEQ multiplex PCR. Among approximately 170,000 clones listed, around 82% were seen once. Material for sequencing was peripheral blood. These receptors all come from a man aged 55 to 70 who had recovered from COVID-19.

The rearrangement links TRBV2 to TRBJ2-5; 12 bases fit TRBD2. The junction had 7 bases not matched to a gene; V was cut back by 6 bases and J by 5 bases. This CDR3 region has 15 residues. CDR1 and CDR2 (germline): SNHLY, FYNNEI. DNA of the CDR3: TGTGCCAGCAGCCCCGGGACTAGCGGGCCGGAGACCCAGTACTTC. Residues: CASSPGTSGPETQYF.

The CDR3 region is CASSRGTGASSGANVLTF. CDR3 nucleotides: TGTGCCAGCAGTAGAGGGACAGGGGCCTCCTCTGGGGCCAACGTCCTGACTTTC. J is TRBJ2-6 and V is TRBV27; 10 bases are shared with TRBD1. The CDR3 contains 18 residues. CDR1 and CDR2 from the germline V gene are MNHEY and SMNVEV (reference sequence). V shed 5 bases and J 0 bases; nucleotides not matched to a gene: 7.

Regarding this clone: At one end, the junction sequence differs from germline, possibly due to a read error. The chain combines TRBV9 with TRBJ2-7, with TRBD1 identical over 8 bases. Per germline, CDR1 SGDLS and CDR2 YYNGEE. CDR3 size: 13 residues. The CDR3 reads CASSVKVGDRPNF. The DNA of the CDR3 is TGTGCCAGCAGCGTAAAGGTCGGGGACAGGCCTAACTTC.